This T cell receptor (beta chain) was identified in a study of OX40 agonist ivuxolimab in advanced cancers. The table came from immunoSEQ multiplex PCR; TCRdb's copy has only in-frame clones and leaves some out. The sample carries approximately 75,000 clones, 78% recorded once. The germline gives CDR1 MNHNY, CDR2 SVGAGI (reference sequence). This CDR3 comprises 15 residues. Between the trimmed V and J ends, which lost 6 bases and 4 bases, there was a span of 18 bases. The material was CD4+ or CD8+ T cells sorted from blood, obtained in a trial of the OX40 agonist ivuxolimab. The sequence derives from an adult with an advanced solid tumor such as melanoma, head and neck, liver or kidney cancer. The gene calls are TRBV6-6 and TRBJ1-1; D ambiguous. DNA for the CDR3: TGTGCCAGCAGACGGGCCCTAACTGAGGGCACTGAAGCTTTCTTT. As protein: CASRRALTEGTEAFF.